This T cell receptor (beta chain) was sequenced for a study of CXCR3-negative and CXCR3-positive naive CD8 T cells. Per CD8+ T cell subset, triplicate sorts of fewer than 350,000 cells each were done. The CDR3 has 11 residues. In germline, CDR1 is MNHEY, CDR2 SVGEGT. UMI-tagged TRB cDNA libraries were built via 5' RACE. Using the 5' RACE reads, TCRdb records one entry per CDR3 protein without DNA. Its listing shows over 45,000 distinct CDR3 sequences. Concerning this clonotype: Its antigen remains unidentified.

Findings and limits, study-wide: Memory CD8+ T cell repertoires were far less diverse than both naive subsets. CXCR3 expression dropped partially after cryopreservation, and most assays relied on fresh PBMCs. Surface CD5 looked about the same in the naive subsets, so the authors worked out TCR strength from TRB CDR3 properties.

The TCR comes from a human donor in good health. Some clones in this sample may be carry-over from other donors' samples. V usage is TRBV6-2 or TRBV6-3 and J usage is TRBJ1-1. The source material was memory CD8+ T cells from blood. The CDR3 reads CASSRDSEAFF.